This TCR beta chain appears in the sequencing data of a study of post-analysis software for immune sequencing data. Study background: Relapsing-remitting, secondary progressive and progressive-relapsing forms made up the multiple sclerosis disease courses. Findings of the study overall: Strong co-clustering by F measure was seen for same-batch samples. Comparison with controls showed significantly lower normalized Chao1 diversity in multiple sclerosis patients. Higher frequency in patients than in controls was seen for roughly five TRBV segments, with TRBV5-6, TRBV5-1 and TRBV20-1 among them.

V lost 0 bases, J lost 7 bases, and 10 bases lay in between. This CDR3 has 14 residues. Germline V gene data show CDR1 as SGHAT and CDR2 as FQNNGV. The library was made from cDNA and included unique molecular identifiers. TCRdb ran MiXCR on the PCR reads and lists one entry per CDR3 protein. The repertoire holds over 700,000 distinct CDR3 sequences, with about 32% as singletons. This clonotype came up a few times. What it recognizes is unknown. The sample taken for sequencing was blood. The sequence derives from a girl aged 5-17 years with multiple sclerosis. The rearrangement links TRBV11-2 to TRBJ1-5, with a possible D match to TRBD1 (6 bases). CDR3 coding DNA: TGTGCCAGCAGCTTAGATCAGGGGTGGCAGCCCCAGCATTTT. Translation gives CASSLDQGWQPQHF.